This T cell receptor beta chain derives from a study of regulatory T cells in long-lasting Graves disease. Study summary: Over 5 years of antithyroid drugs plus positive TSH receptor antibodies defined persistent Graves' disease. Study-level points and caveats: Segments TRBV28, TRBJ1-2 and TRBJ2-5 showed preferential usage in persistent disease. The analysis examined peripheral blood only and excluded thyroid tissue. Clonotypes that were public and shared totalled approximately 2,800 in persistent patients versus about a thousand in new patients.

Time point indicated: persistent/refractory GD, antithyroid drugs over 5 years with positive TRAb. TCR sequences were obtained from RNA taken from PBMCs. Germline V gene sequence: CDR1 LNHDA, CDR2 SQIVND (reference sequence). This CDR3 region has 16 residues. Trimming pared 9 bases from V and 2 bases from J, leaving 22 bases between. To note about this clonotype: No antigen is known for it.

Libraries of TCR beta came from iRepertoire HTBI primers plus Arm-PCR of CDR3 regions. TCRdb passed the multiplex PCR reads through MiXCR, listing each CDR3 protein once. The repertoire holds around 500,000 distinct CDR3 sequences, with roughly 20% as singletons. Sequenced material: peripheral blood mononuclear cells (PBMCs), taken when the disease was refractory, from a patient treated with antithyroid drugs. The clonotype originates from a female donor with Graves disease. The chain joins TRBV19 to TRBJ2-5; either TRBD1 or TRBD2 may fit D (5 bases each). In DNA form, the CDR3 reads TGTGCCAGGAGGGACCTGGACGGCAGACTACAAGAGACCCAGTACTTC. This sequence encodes CARRDLDGRLQETQYF.